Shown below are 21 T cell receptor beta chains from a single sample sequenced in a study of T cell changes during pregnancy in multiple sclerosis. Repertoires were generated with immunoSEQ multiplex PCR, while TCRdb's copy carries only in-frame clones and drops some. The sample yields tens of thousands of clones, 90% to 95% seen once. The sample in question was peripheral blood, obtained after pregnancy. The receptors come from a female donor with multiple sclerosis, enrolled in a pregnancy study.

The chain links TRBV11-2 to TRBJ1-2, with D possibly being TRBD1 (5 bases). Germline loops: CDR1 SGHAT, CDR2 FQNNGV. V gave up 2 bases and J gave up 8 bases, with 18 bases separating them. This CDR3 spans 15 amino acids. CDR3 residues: CASSLSQGGSFGYTF. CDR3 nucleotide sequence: TGTGCCAGCAGCTTATCTCAGGGCGGGAGCTTCGGCTACACCTTC.

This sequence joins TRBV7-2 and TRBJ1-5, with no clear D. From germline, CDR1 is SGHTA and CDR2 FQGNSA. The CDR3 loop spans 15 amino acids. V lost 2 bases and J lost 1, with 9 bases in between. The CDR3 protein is CASSLLRGSNQPQHF. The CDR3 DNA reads TGTGCCAGCAGCTTATTACGGGGAAGCAATCAGCCCCAGCATTTT. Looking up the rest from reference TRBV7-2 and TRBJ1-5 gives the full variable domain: GAGVSQSPSNKVTEKGKDVELRCDPISGHTALYWYRQSLGQGLEFLIYFQGNSAPDKSGLPSDRFSAERTGGSVSTLTIQRTQQEDSAVYLCASSLLRGSNQPQHFGDGTRLSIL.

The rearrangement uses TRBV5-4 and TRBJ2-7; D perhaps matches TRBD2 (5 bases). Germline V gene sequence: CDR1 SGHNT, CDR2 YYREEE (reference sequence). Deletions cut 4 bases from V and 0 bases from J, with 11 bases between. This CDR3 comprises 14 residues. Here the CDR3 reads CASSLDGISYEQYF. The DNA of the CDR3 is TGTGCCAGCAGCCTGGACGGGATCTCCTACGAGCAGTACTTC.

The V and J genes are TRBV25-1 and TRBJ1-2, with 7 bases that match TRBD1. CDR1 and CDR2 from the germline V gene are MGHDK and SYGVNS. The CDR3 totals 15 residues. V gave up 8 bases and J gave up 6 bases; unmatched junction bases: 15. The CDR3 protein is CASRPTGRVTDGYTF. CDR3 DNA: TGTGCCAGCCGACCGACAGGGCGTGTGACCGATGGCTACACCTTC.

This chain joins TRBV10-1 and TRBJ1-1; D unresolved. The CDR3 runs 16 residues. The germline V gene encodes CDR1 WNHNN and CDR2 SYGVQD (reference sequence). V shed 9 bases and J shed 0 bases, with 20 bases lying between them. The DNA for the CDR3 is TGCGCCAGTAAGAACGGCCGCCGCGACATGAACACTGAAGCTTTCTTT. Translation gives CASKNGRRDMNTEAFF.

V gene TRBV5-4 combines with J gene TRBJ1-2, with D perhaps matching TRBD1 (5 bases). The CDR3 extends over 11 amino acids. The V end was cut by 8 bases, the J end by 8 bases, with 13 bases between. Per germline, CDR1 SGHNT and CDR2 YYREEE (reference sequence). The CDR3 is CASEGVRGYTF. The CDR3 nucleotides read TGTGCCAGTGAAGGGGTGCGGGGCTACACCTTC.

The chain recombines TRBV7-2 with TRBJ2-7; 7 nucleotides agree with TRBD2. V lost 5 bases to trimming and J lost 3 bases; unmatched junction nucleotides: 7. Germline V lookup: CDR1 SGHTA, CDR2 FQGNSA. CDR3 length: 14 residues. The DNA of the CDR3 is TGTGCCAGCAGCCCCGGGGGGTCTCTCTACGAGCAGTACTTC. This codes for CASSPGGSLYEQYF. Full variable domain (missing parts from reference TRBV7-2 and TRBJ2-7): GAGVSQSPSNKVTEKGKDVELRCDPISGHTALYWYRQSLGQGLEFLIYFQGNSAPDKSGLPSDRFSAERTGGSVSTLTIQRTQQEDSAVYLCASSPGGSLYEQYFGPGTRLTVT.

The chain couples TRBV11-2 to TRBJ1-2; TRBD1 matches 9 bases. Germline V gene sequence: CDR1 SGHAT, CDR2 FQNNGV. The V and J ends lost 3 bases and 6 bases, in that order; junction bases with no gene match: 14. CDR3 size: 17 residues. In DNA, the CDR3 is TGTGCCAGCAGCTTTACCCACAAGACAGGGGGAGAGCATGGCTACACCTTC. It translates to CASSFTHKTGGEHGYTF.

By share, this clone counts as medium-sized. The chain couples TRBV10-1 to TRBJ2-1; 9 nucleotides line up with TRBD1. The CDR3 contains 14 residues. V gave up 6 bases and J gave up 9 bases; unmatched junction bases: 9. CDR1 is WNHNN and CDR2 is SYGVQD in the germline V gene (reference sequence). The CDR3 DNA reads TGCGCCAGCAGCATGACAGGGGGGATCGGTGAGCAGTTCTTC. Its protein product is CASSMTGGIGEQFF.

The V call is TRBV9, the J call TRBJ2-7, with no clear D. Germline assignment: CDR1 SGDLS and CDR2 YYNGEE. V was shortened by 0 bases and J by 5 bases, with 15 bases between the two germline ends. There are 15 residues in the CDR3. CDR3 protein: CASSVGVERNHEQYF. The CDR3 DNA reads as TGTGCCAGCAGCGTAGGGGTGGAGAGGAACCACGAGCAGTACTTC.

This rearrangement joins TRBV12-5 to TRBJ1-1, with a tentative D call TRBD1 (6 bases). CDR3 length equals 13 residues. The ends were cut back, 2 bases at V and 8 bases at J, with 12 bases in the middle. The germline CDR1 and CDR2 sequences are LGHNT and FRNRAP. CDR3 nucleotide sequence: TGTGCTAGTGGTTTGTCAGGGGTCGGAGAAGCTTTCTTT. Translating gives CASGLSGVGEAFF.

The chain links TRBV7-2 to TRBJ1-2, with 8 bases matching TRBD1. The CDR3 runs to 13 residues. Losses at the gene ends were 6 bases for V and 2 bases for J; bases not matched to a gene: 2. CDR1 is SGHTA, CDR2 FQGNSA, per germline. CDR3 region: CASRRQGNYGYTF. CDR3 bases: TGTGCCAGCAGGCGACAGGGGAACTATGGCTACACCTTC.

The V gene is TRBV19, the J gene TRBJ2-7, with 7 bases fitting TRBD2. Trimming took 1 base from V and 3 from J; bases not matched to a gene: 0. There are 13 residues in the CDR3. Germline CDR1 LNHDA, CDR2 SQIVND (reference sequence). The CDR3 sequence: CASSIGGGYEQYF. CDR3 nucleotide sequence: TGTGCCAGTAGTATAGGGGGGGGCTACGAGCAGTACTTC.

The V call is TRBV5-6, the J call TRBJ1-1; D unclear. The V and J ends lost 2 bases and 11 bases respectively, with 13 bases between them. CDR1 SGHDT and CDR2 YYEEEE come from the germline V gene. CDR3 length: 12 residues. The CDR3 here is CASSLDDRGAFF. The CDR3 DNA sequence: TGTGCCAGCAGCTTAGATGACCGAGGGGCTTTCTTT.

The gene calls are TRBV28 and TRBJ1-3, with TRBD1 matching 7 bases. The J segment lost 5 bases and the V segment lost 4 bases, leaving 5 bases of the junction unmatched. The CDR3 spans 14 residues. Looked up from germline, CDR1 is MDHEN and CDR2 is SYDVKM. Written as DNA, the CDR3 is TGTGCCAGCAGTTCAGGGGGAGTGAGAAACACCATATATTTT. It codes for CASSSGGVRNTIYF.

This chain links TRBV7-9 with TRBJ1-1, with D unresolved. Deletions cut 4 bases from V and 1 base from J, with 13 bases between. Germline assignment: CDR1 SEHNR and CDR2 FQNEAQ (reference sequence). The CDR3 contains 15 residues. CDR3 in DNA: TGTGCCAGCAGCTCTCGTTGGCAATCGAACACTGAAGCTTTCTTT. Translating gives CASSSRWQSNTEAFF. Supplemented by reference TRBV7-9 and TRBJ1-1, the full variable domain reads DTGVSQNPRHKITKRGQNVTFRCDPISEHNRLYWYRQTLGQGPEFLTYFQNEAQLEKSRLLSDRFSAERPKGSFSTLEIQRTEQGDSAMYLCASSSRWQSNTEAFFGQGTRLTVV.

CDR3 residues: CASSLNFGTDTQYF. CDR3 DNA: TGTGCCAGCAGCTTGAACTTTGGCACAGATACGCAGTATTTT. The J gene is TRBJ2-3, the V gene TRBV5-6; D not resolved. V lost 1 base, J lost 1 base, and 7 bases lay in between. CDR3 size: 14 residues. The germline gives CDR1 SGHDT, CDR2 YYEEEE.

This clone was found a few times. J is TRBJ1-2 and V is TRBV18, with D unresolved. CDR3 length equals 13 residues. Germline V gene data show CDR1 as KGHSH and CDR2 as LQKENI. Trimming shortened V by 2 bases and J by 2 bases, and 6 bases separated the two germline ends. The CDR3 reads CASSPRGNYGYTF. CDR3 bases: TGTGCCAGCTCACCAAGAGGGAACTATGGCTACACCTTC.

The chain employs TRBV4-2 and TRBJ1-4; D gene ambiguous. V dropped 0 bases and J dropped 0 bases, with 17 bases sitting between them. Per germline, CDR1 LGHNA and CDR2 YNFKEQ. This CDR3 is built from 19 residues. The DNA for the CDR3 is TGTGCCAGCAGCCAAGATAGGACTGCTCATGGGACAACTAATGAAAAACTGTTTTTT. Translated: CASSQDRTAHGTTNEKLFF.

DNA for the CDR3: TGCGCCAGCAGCTTGGGGGGGGTGTTTCAGGCGAACACCGGGGAGCTGTTTTTT. Translated: CASSLGGVFQANTGELFF. V is TRBV5-1 and J is TRBJ2-2, with D possibly being TRBD2 (6 bases). V was shortened by 0 bases and J by 0 bases, with 15 bases between the two germline ends. This CDR3 has 18 amino acids. The germline gives CDR1 SGHRS, CDR2 YFSETQ.

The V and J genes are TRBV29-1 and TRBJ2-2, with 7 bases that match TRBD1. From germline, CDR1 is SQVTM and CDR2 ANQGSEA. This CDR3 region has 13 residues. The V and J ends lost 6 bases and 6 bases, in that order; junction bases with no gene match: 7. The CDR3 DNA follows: TGCAGCGTGGAGACAGGGCGGGCCGGGGAGCTGTTTTTT. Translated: CSVETGRAGELFF.